This TCR beta chain stems from a study of vaccination and CD4 T cells after COVID-19 (dated by TCRdb to about 2022). For the wider study: In the convalescent cohort there were six males and four females, among whom were two Hispanic individuals, seven Caucasians, two Asians and one multiracial person. In 10 COVID-19 convalescent patients and 4 infection-naive healthy vaccine recipients, the spike-specific CD4+ TCR repertoire before mRNA vaccination was compared with the repertoire after mRNA vaccination. Each participant got two doses of either the Pfizer-BioNTech BNT162b2 vaccine (n=8) or the Moderna mRNA-1273 vaccine (n=2). Post-COVID blood samples from convalescent patients were collected a median of roughly 100 days after diagnosis, with a range of roughly 30 to 170 days. For stimulating the cultures, overlapping spike peptide pools were used, derived from SARS-CoV-2 as well as from the common cold coronaviruses HCoV-NL63, HCoV-OC43 and HCoV-229E. Control cultures received a CEFX viral epitope pool as the positive control, an HIV-1 Nef peptide pool as the negative control, or no peptide. In an earlier paper using these donors, memory CD4+ T cell crossreactivity between SARS-CoV-2 and common cold coronavirus spike proteins was assessed at the TCR clonotype level. Post-vaccine blood samples were obtained a median of around 74 days after the second vaccine dose, with a range of roughly 14 to 241 days.

This clonotype was detected only once. There is no known antigen for this receptor. Base qualities are not recorded, but no much larger clone differs from it by a single base. Weak support is all one read offers. Study-wide findings and limitations: The study included relatively few convalescent patients and did not analyze early timepoints after natural infection. Of the vaccine-specific clones found in convalescent patients, nearly all (304 of 307) were mono-reactive for SARS-CoV-2 spike instead of being cross-reactive with common cold coronaviruses. An increase in the median number of SARS-CoV-2-reactive clonotypes from 20 to 25 after infection to roughly 38 after vaccination was observed, but the change was not found to be significant. Among the post-vaccine SARS-CoV-2-reactive clones in convalescent patients, a median roughly 85% showed up only after vaccination, which suggests vaccine-specific priming.

Explained via the paper, the treatment or condition label denotes: roughly nine-day PBMC culture with coronavirus spike peptide pools or control peptides (ViraFEST assay). CD4+ T cells from unexposed donors were collected before the COVID-19 pandemic (2011-2018). The ViraFEST assay was used in the study, in which antigen-specific T cells were expanded with peptide pools and expanded clonotypes were subsequently identified by TCR sequencing. Each well held millions of PBMCs cultured with around 9 ug/ml peptide pools in IMDM containing around 5% human AB serum and approximately 10 IU/ml IL-2. Half of the culture medium was replaced with fresh IL-2-containing medium on days 3 and 7. After 10 days of culture, CD4+ T cells were isolated by negative selection with the EasySep CD4+ T cell isolation kit. As cell number allowed, CD4+ T cells from unexposed donors were tested for reactivity to SARS-CoV-2 S and N and to four common cold coronavirus spike pools. Ficoll-Paque Plus gradient centrifugation was used to isolate PBMCs from whole blood, and the isolated PBMCs were then either used fresh or cryopreserved at -140C. Culture conditions were generally each tested in triplicate wells. The leukapheresis product for the unexposed donors was obtained through commercial purchase.

Library generation was performed with PCR. At the Johns Hopkins FTIC core, DNA from the cultured CD4+ T cells underwent TCR sequencing with the Oncomine TCR Beta short-read assay. The QIAamp micro DNA kit was used to extract genomic DNA from the cultured CD4+ T cells. The Oncomine TCR Beta libraries from cultured CD4+ T cells were pooled using unique dual indexes and then sequenced on an Illumina iSeq 100. The authors' analysis ran thus. Non-productive sequences were filtered out, and CDR3s that did not start with C, did not end with F or W, or were shorter than 7 amino acids were discarded. The MANAFEST web application identified antigen-specific clonotypes by comparing peptide-stimulated wells against reference wells and other culture wells. Positive clones required FDR below 0.05, an odds ratio above 5, and productive frequency above 0.1% in at least two of three replicate wells. Clonotypes that were significantly expanded in both SARS-CoV-2 spike wells and at least one common cold coronavirus spike condition were defined as cross-reactive. Using R version 3.6.1, CDR3 homology was evaluated through Levenshtein distances (stringdist) along with unrooted phylogenetic trees (ape). TCRdb trimmed the raw reads at Q25, called clones with MiXCR and kept productive beta chains. Rows with one shared CDR3 protein collapse into an entry with the most common genes and DNA. It is TCRdb's table, rather than the study itself, that gives the V and J calls and clone size. The sample table shows roughly 6,400 distinct CDR3 sequences, and approximately 52% are seen once. The ten most abundant clones make up 26% of the sample.

The TCR sequence derives from a human donor in good health. Sequences were obtained from CD4+ T cells from blood, cultured in vitro.

The sequenced DNA is TGTGCCAGCAGCAAGGACAGGCTAAACTATGGCTACACCTTC. The encoded protein is CASSKDRLNYGYTF. The sequence links TRBV5-6 to TRBJ1-2; 7 bases in the middle match TRBD1. The CDR3 holds 14 amino acids from the cysteine to the phenylalanine. CDR3 DNA only is kept here, 42 bases in frame from base 1. CDR1 SGHDT and CDR2 YYEEEE were looked up in the germline V gene. Unmatched junction bases come to 5, with V trimmed by 4 bases and J by 2 bases.